This passage covers 25 T cell receptor beta chains from one sample sequenced in a study of cytomegalovirus exposure and HLA in healthy donors. PCR employed 60 Vbeta and 13 Jbeta primers. Clones were sequenced by immunoSEQ multiplex PCR, and TCRdb holds only the in-frame ones, with some missing. The sample lists 150,000 to 200,000 clones; approximately 80% were seen once. Input material: PBMCs. The receptor set was obtained from a woman aged 45-65 years in good health and CMV-seropositive.

The chain couples TRBV7-2 to TRBJ2-3; the match to TRBD2 covers 9 bases. V lost 7 bases to trimming and J lost 14 bases; unmatched junction nucleotides: 10. Germline values: CDR1 SGHTA, CDR2 FQGNSA. This CDR3 is built from 12 residues. CDR3 amino acids: CASNKRAGGLYF. Here the CDR3 DNA reads TGTGCCAGCAACAAACGAGCGGGAGGTCTGTATTTT.

This clone was seen just once. The chain combines TRBV7-2 with TRBJ2-2; D may be TRBD2 (6 bases). CDR1 is SGHTA and CDR2 is FQGNSA in the germline V gene. Trimming removed 5 bases from V and 6 bases from J, with 16 bases in between. CDR3 size: 15 residues. The CDR3 here is CASSPGGSGAGELFF. The DNA for the CDR3 is TGTGCCAGCAGCCCCGGGGGTAGCGGCGCCGGGGAGCTGTTTTTT. The entire variable domain, with the rest obtained from reference TRBV7-2 and TRBJ2-2, is as follows: GAGVSQSPSNKVTEKGKDVELRCDPISGHTALYWYRQSLGQGLEFLIYFQGNSAPDKSGLPSDRFSAERTGGSVSTLTIQRTQQEDSAVYLCASSPGGSGAGELFFGEGSRLTVL.

In this sample, this clone turned up a few times. The gene calls are TRBV29-1 and TRBJ2-1; 7 bases fit TRBD1. Germline V lookup: CDR1 SQVTM, CDR2 ANQGSEA. This CDR3 is 13 amino acids long. Trimming took 6 bases from V and 0 from J; bases not matched to a gene: 2. CDR3 bases: TGCAGCGTGGGACAGAGCTCCTACAATGAGCAGTTCTTC. Amino acids: CSVGQSSYNEQFF.

The rearrangement links TRBV30 to TRBJ1-1, with D perhaps matching TRBD1 (5 bases). Between the trimmed V and J ends, which lost 1 base and 3 bases, there was a span of 12 bases. Germline V gene sequence: CDR1 GTSNPN, CDR2 SVGIG (reference sequence). The CDR3 runs to 14 residues. The CDR3 spells CAWSEETQDTEAFF. Written as DNA, the CDR3 is TGTGCCTGGAGTGAGGAGACACAGGACACTGAAGCTTTCTTT.

V is TRBV7-3 and J is TRBJ2-2, with D perhaps TRBD1 (5 bases). This CDR3 is built from 16 residues. V was cut by 5 bases and J by 5 bases, with 18 bases left in between. In germline, CDR1 is SGHTA, CDR2 FQGTGA. CDR3: CASSLGAASGTGELFF. The CDR3 nucleotides are TGTGCCAGCAGCCTAGGGGCGGCCTCGGGTACCGGGGAGCTGTTTTTT.

This clone was counted a few times. V usage is TRBV19 and J usage is TRBJ1-5; TRBD1 matches 7 bases. The CDR3 totals 14 residues. Germline assignment: CDR1 LNHDA and CDR2 SQIVND (reference sequence). J lost 4 bases, V lost 5 bases, and 5 bases had no gene match. CDR3 sequence: CASSPQGKNQPQHF. In nucleotides, the CDR3 is TGTGCCAGTAGTCCACAGGGGAAGAATCAGCCCCAGCATTTT.

This clone was counted at least ten times. The chain combines TRBV6-1 with TRBJ1-1; 7 bases agree with TRBD1. The CDR3 consists of 15 residues. The V and J ends lost 1 base and 5 bases, in that order; junction bases with no gene match: 7. Germline CDR1 is MNHNS and CDR2 is SASEGT. The CDR3 nucleotides are TGTGCCAGCAGTGAAGGTATAATGGGACAGACTGAAGCTTTCTTT. Its translation: CASSEGIMGQTEAFF.

The chain couples TRBV29-1 to TRBJ2-2; 11 bases fit TRBD1. Trimming took 6 bases from V and 6 from J; bases not matched to a gene: 3. Looked up from germline, CDR1 is SQVTM and CDR2 is ANQGSEA. The CDR3 runs 13 residues. CDR3 sequence: CSVRGQGAGELFF. In DNA, the CDR3 is TGCAGCGTCAGGGGACAGGGGGCCGGGGAGCTGTTTTTT.

The V and J genes are TRBV27 and TRBJ1-2; no reliable D call. The CDR3 totals 13 residues. CDR1 and CDR2 (germline): MNHEY, SMNVEV (reference sequence). V lost 5 bases and J 0 bases, leaving 7 bases between the germline ends. CDR3 residues: CASSASANYGYTF. The CDR3 DNA reads as TGTGCCAGCAGTGCCTCAGCTAACTATGGCTACACCTTC.

The chain carries TRBV7-9 and TRBJ1-3, with D possibly matching TRBD1 (5 bases). The CDR3 covers 14 residues. The germline V gene has CDR1 SEHNR and CDR2 FQNEAQ (reference sequence). The CDR3 here is CSCPHDSSGNTIYF. DNA for the CDR3: TGTTCCTGCCCCCATGACAGCTCTGGAAACACCATATATTTT.

This clone came up a few times. The chain recombines TRBV5-1 with TRBJ2-3; D is unclear. Germline CDR1 is SGHRS and CDR2 is YFSETQ. This CDR3 spans 13 amino acids. Trimming took off 4 bases at V and 9 bases at J, with 15 bases between the two ends. This CDR3 reads CASSLAVAGTQYF. In DNA, the CDR3 is TGCGCCAGCAGCCTTGCCGTAGCTGGGACGCAGTATTTT.

The genes are TRBV29-1 and TRBJ1-1, with 8 bases fitting TRBD1. V trimming: 2 bases; J trimming: 7 bases; junction bases outside the gene matches: 6. This CDR3 comprises 13 residues. The germline CDR1 and CDR2 sequences are SQVTM and ANQGSEA. For the CDR3, the DNA is TGCAGCGTTGAAAGGACAGGGTCAGGTGAAGCTTTCTTT. As protein: CSVERTGSGEAFF.

The J gene is TRBJ2-7, the V gene TRBV4-2; TRBD1 matches 7 bases. Per germline, CDR1 LGHNA and CDR2 YNFKEQ. CDR3 length: 16 amino acids. Unmatched junction bases numbered 11, after V lost 4 bases and J lost 2 bases. The CDR3 reads CASSRDRDRLTYEQYF. The CDR3, as DNA: TGTGCCAGCAGCCGGGACCGGGACAGACTGACCTACGAGCAGTACTTC.

This clone was seen more than once but under ten times. The rearrangement joins TRBV9 to TRBJ2-2; D gene uncertain. CDR1 and CDR2 (germline): SGDLS, YYNGEE. The CDR3 consists of 15 residues. V lost 3 bases and J lost 0, with 9 bases in between. CDR3 DNA: TGTGCCAGCAGCGGTAGTCCGGCGAACACCGGGGAGCTGTTTTTT. Its translation is CASSGSPANTGELFF.

The chain links TRBV19 to TRBJ1-1, with a possible D match to TRBD1 (6 bases). CDR3 length equals 14 residues. From germline, CDR1 is LNHDA and CDR2 SQIVND (reference sequence). Deletions cut 4 bases from V and 1 base from J, with 10 bases between. The CDR3 DNA reads TGTGCCAGTAGTACTTTGACAGGGAACACTGAAGCTTTCTTT. Its protein product is CASSTLTGNTEAFF.

V and J are TRBV4-3 and TRBJ1-2; D call uncertain. The CDR3 spans 14 residues. V lost 1 base to trimming and J lost 2 bases, with 8 bases between them. Germline CDR1 LGHNA, CDR2 YSLEER. CDR3 protein: CASSQVSGNYGYTF. The CDR3 bases are TGCGCCAGCAGCCAAGTTTCGGGGAACTATGGCTACACCTTC.

The rearrangement links TRBV5-6 to TRBJ1-1, with D tentatively TRBD1 (5 bases). CDR3 length: 15 amino acids. Germline CDR1 and CDR2: SGHDT and YYEEEE. V was cut by 1 base and J by 0 bases, with 10 bases left in between. DNA for the CDR3: TGTGCCAGCAGCTTGAGGTGGACACTGAACACTGAAGCTTTCTTT. Encoded protein: CASSLRWTLNTEAFF.

The J gene is TRBJ1-2, the V gene TRBV10-3; D may be TRBD1 (5 bases). CDR1 and CDR2 (germline): ENHRY, SYGVKD. V was shortened by 4 bases and J by 3 bases, with 12 bases between the two germline ends. The CDR3 length is 14 residues. CDR3 protein: CAISAPGTYYGYTF. Here the CDR3 DNA reads TGTGCCATCAGTGCACCCGGGACTTACTATGGCTACACCTTC.

V usage is TRBV6-5 and J usage is TRBJ2-7; 10 nucleotides align to TRBD1. CDR1 is MNHEY, CDR2 SVGAGI, per germline. This CDR3 region has 15 residues. Trimming took 7 bases from V and 1 from J; bases not matched to a gene: 7. CDR3 residues: CASTRGQGVSYEQYF. The CDR3 DNA reads as TGTGCCAGCACTAGAGGACAGGGGGTTTCCTACGAGCAGTACTTC.

This clone was detected only a few times. This chain joins TRBV5-1 and TRBJ2-3; 11 nucleotides align to TRBD2. Germline-derived CDR1 and CDR2 are SGHRS and YFSETQ. Trimming cost V 7 bases and J 5 bases; bases outside gene matches: 12. The CDR3 sequence is 16 residues long. CDR3 DNA sequence: TGCGCCAGCCGAACGGAACTAGCGGGAGTGGGAGATACGCAGTATTTT. Translation: CASRTELAGVGDTQYF. Based on the CDR3 plus reference TRBV5-1 and TRBJ2-3, the full variable domain is KAGVTQTPRYLIKTRGQQVTLSCSPISGHRSVSWYQQTPGQGLQFLFEYFSETQRNKGNFPGRFSGRQFSNSRSEMNVSTLELGDSALYLCASRTELAGVGDTQYFGPGTRLTVL.

V and J are TRBV1 and TRBJ2-5; the table assigns TRBD1, which was not confirmed against the DNA. Judging by the DNA end, TRBJ2-7 fits better; the J call may be wrong. TRBV1 is noted as a pseudogene. The CDR3 totals 14 residues. CDR3 nucleotide sequence: TGCACCAGCAGCCAAGATACAGGGGAGGACGAGCAGTACTTC. This codes for CTSSQDTGEDEQYF.

The table lists this clone with a few counts. The gene calls are TRBV9 and TRBJ2-6; the D gene is possibly TRBD1 (5 bases). Looked up from germline, CDR1 is SGDLS and CDR2 is YYNGEE. V was cut by 6 bases and J by 0 bases, with 10 bases left in between. CDR3 size: 15 residues. CDR3 DNA: TGTGCCAGCACCAGACAGAGCTCTGGGGCCAACGTCCTGACTTTC. The encoded protein is CASTRQSSGANVLTF.

The V call is TRBV9, the J call TRBJ2-7; 7 bases fit TRBD2. Trimming removed 0 bases from V and 2 bases from J; junction bases left unmatched: 5. Germline V CDR1 and CDR2: SGDLS, YYNGEE. The CDR3 has 15 amino acids. The CDR3 sequence is CASSVAAGATYEQYF. The CDR3 nucleotides are TGTGCCAGCAGCGTAGCGGCGGGAGCGACCTACGAGCAGTACTTC.

The CDR3 protein is CASGDIPSYNEQFF. CDR3 DNA: TGTGCCAGCGGGGACATCCCCTCCTACAATGAGCAGTTCTTC. The gene calls are TRBV19 and TRBJ2-1; D perhaps matches TRBD1 (6 bases). The CDR3 totals 14 residues. Looked up from germline, CDR1 is LNHDA and CDR2 is SQIVND (reference sequence). Trimming removed 9 bases at V and 0 bases at J, with 12 bases between.

The chain uses TRBV2 and TRBJ2-1, with 7 bases that match TRBD2. Trimming took 7 bases from V and 0 from J; bases not matched to a gene: 9. CDR3 size: 16 residues. Germline assignment: CDR1 SNHLY and CDR2 FYNNEI. The CDR3 DNA follows: TGTGCCAGCACTGAGGGGCTAGCGGTCTCCTACAATGAGCAGTTCTTC. The encoded protein is CASTEGLAVSYNEQFF.